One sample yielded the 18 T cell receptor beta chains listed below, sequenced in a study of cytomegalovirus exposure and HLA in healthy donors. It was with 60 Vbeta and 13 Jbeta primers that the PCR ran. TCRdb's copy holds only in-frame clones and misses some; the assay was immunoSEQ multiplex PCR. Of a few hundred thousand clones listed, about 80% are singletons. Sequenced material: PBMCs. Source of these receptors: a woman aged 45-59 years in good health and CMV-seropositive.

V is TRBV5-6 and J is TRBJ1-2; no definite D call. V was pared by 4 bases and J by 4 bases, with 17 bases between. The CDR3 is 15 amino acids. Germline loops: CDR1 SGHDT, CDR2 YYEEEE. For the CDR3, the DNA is TGTGCCAGCAGCCCCGTGGCCATTACTATCTATGGCTACACCTTC. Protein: CASSPVAITIYGYTF.

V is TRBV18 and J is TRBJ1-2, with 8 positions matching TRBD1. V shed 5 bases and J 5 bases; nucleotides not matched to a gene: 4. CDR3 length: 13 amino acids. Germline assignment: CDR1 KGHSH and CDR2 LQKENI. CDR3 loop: CASSTTGEYGYTF. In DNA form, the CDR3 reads TGTGCCAGCTCAACGACAGGGGAGTATGGCTACACCTTC.

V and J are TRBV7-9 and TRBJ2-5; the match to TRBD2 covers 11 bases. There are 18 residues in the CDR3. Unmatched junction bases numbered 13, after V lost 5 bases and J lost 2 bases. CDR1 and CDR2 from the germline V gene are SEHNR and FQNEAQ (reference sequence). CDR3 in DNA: TGTGCCAGCAGCCGTACCCCATTGACTAGCGGGGTGCAAGAGACCCAGTACTTC. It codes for CASSRTPLTSGVQETQYF.

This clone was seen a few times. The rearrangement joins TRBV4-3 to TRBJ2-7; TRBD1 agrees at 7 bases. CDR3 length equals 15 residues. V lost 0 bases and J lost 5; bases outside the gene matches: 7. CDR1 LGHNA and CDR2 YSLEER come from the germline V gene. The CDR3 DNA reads TGCGCCAGCAGCCAAGATGGGCCGACAGGGCACGAGCAGTACTTC. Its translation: CASSQDGPTGHEQYF.

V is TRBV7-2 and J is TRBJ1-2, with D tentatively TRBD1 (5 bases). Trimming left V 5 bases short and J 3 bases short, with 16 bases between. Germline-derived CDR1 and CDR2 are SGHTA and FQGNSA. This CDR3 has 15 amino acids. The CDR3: CASSPPWGEDYGYTF. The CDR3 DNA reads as TGTGCCAGCAGCCCCCCCTGGGGGGAGGACTATGGCTACACCTTC.

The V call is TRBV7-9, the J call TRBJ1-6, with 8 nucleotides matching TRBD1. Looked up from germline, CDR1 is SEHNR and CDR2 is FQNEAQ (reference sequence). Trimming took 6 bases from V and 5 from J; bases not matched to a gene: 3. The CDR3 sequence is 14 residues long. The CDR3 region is CASRSTGDNSPLHF. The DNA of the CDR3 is TGTGCCAGCAGATCGACAGGGGATAATTCACCCCTCCACTTT.

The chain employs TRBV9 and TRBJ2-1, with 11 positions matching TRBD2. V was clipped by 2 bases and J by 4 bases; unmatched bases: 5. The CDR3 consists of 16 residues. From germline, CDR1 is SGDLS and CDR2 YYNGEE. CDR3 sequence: CASSVSRLAGYNEQFF. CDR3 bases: TGTGCCAGCAGCGTGTCACGACTAGCGGGGTACAATGAGCAGTTCTTC.

The CDR3 DNA sequence: TGTGCCAGCACCGACAGGGGCACTGAAGCTTTCTTT. Protein sequence: CASTDRGTEAFF. The chain combines TRBV27 with TRBJ1-1; 8 bases line up with TRBD1. The germline V gene has CDR1 MNHEY and CDR2 SMNVEV (reference sequence). The length of the CDR3 is 12 residues. The J segment lost 4 bases and the V segment lost 7 bases, leaving 2 bases of the junction unmatched.

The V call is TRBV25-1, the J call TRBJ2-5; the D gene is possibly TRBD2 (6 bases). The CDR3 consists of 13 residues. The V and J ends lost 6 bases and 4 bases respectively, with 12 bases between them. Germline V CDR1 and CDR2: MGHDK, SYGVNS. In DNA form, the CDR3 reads TGTGCCAGCAGCCCGGGGGTCCCAGAGACCCAGTACTTC. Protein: CASSPGVPETQYF.

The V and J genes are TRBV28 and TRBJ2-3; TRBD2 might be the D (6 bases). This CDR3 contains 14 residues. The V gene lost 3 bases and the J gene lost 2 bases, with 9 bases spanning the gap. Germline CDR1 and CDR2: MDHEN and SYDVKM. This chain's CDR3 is CASSFGGFTDTQYF. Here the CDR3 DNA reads TGTGCCAGCAGTTTTGGGGGGTTCACAGATACGCAGTATTTT.

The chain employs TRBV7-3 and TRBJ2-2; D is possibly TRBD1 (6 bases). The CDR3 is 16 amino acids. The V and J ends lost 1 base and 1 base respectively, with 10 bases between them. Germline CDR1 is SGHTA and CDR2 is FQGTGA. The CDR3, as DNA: TGTGCCAGCAGCTTAAAAGGGGGAAAGAACACCGGGGAGCTGTTTTTT. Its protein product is CASSLKGGKNTGELFF.

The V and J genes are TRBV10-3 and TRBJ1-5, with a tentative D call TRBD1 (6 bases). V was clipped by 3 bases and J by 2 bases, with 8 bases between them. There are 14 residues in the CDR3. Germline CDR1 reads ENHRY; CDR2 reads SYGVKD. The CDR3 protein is CAISDRQGNQPQHF. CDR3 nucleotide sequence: TGTGCCATCAGTGACCGACAGGGCAATCAGCCCCAGCATTTT.

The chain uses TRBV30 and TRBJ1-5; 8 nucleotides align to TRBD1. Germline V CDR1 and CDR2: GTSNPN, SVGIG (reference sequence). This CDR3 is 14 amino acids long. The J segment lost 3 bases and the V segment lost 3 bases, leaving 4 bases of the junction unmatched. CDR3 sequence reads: CAWSRTGFNQPQHF. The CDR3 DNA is TGTGCCTGGAGCCGGACAGGGTTCAATCAGCCCCAGCATTTT.

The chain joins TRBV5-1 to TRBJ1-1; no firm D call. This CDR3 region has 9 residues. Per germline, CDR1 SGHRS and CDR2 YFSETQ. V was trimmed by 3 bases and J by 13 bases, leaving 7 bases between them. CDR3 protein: CASSWECFF. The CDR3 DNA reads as TGCGCCAGCAGCTGGGAGTGTTTCTTT.

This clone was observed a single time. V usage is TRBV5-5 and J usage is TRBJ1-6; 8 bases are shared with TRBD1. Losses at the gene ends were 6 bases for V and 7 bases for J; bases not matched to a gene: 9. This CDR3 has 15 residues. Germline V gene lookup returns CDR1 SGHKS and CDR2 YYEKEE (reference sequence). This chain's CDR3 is CASKARGRSNSPLHF. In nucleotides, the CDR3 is TGTGCCAGCAAGGCCAGGGGGCGGTCAAATTCACCCCTCCACTTT.

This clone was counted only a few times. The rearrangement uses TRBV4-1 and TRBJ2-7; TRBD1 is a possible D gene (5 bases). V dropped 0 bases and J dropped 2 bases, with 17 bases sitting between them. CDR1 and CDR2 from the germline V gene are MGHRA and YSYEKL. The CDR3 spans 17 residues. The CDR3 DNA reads TGCGCCAGCAGCCAAGAGTCGGCAGGGATGTTAACCTACGAGCAGTACTTC. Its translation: CASSQESAGMLTYEQYF.

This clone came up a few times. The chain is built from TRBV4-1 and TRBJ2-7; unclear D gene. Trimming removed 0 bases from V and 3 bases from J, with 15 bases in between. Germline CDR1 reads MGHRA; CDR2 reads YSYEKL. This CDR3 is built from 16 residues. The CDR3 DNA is TGCGCCAGCAGCCAAGAGGCCCCCGGCAGACTCTACGAGCAGTACTTC. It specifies CASSQEAPGRLYEQYF.

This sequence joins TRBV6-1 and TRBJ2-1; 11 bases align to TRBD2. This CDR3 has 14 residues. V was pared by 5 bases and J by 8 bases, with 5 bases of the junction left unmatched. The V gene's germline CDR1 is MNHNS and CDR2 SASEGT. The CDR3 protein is CASSNSGGADEQFF. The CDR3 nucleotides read TGTGCCAGCAGTAATAGCGGGGGGGCCGATGAGCAGTTCTTC.